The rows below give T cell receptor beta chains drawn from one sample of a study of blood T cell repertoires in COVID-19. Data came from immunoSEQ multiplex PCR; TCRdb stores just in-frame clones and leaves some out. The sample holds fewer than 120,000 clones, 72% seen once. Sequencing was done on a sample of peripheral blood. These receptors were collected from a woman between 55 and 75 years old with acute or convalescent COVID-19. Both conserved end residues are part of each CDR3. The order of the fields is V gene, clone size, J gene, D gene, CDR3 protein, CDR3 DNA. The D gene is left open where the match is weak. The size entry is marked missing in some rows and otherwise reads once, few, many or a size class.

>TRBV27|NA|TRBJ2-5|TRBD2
CASSWGSGGTETQYF
TGTGCCAGCAGTTGGGGTAGCGGGGGTACGGAGACCCAGTACTTC
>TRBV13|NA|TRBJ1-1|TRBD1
CASLGGRNTEAFF
TGTGCGAGCTTAGGGGGCAGGAACACTGAAGCTTTCTTT
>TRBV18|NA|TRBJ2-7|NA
CASSPFRDTYEQYF
TGTGCCAGCTCACCATTCAGGGACACCTACGAGCAGTACTTC
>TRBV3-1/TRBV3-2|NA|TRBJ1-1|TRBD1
CASSPTGAGGTEAFF
TGTGCCAGCAGCCCCACAGGGGCGGGGGGCACTGAAGCTTTCTTT
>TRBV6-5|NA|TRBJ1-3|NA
CATWFSSGNTIYF
TGTGCCACCTGGTTCAGCTCTGGAAACACCATATATTTT
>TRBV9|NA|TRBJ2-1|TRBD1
CASSVEGASYNEQFF
TGTGCCAGCAGCGTAGAGGGGGCATCCTACAATGAGCAGTTCTTC
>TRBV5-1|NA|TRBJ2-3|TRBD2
CASSSTRGSVVDTQYF
TGCGCCAGCAGCTCGACGCGGGGGAGCGTTGTCGATACGCAGTATTTT
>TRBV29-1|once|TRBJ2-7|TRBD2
CSATSGGNSYEQYF
TGCAGCGCTACTAGCGGGGGTAACTCCTACGAGCAGTACTTC
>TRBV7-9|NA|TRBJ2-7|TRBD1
CASSVRGTGGYEQYF
TGTGCCAGCAGCGTTAGGGGGACAGGGGGCTACGAGCAGTACTTC
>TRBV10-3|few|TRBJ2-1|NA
CAISENLGPNEQFF
TGTGCCATCAGTGAGAATCTAGGCCCCAATGAGCAGTTCTTC
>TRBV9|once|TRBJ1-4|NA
CASSATRDEKLFF
TGTGCCAGCAGCGCGACCCGGGATGAAAAACTGTTTTTT
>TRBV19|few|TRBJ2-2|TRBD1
CASSIARTGIGKEELFF
TGTGCCAGTAGTATAGCCCGGACAGGGATTGGGAAGGAGGAGCTGTTTTTT
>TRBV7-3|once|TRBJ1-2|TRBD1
CASSHDGTANYGYTF
TGTGCCAGCAGCCACGACGGGACAGCGAACTATGGCTACACCTTC
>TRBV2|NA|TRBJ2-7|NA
CASLDSYTAYEQYF
TGTGCCAGCCTGGACTCCTACACAGCTTACGAGCAGTACTTC
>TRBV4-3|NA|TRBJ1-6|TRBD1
CASSQAPGQGFSPLHF
TGCGCCAGCAGCCAAGCTCCGGGACAGGGTTTTTCACCCCTCCACTTT
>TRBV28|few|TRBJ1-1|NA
CASSLPAGGINTEAFF
TGTGCCAGCAGTTTGCCCGCGGGGGGGATTAACACTGAAGCTTTCTTT
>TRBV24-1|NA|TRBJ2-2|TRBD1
CATSEPTGTGKTGELFF
TGTGCCACCAGTGAACCGACCGGGACAGGGAAAACCGGGGAGCTGTTTTTT
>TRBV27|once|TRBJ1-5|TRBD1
CASSSTGRGQPQHF
TGTGCCAGCAGTTCGACAGGGAGAGGACAGCCCCAGCATTTT
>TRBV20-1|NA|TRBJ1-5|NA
CSASKETGINQPQHF
TGCAGTGCTAGTAAGGAGACAGGCATCAATCAGCCCCAGCATTTT
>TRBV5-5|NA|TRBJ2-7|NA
CASSLGADRPSYEQYF
TGTGCCAGCAGCTTGGGGGCGGACAGACCCTCCTACGAGCAGTACTTC
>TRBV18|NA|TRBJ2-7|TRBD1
CASSPDRDSYEQYF
TGTGCCAGCTCACCGGACAGGGACTCCTACGAGCAGTACTTC
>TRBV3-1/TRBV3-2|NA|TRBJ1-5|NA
CASSQTGQPQHF
TGTGCCAGCAGCCAAACTGGTCAGCCCCAGCATTTT
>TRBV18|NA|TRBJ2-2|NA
CASSRTRGYGPTTTGELFF
TGTGCCAGCTCACGCACGAGGGGGTACGGGCCTACTACCACCGGGGAGCTGTTTTTT
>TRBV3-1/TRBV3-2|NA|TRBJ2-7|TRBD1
CASSPDRGFEQYF
TGTGCCAGCAGCCCGGACAGGGGATTCGAGCAGTACTTC
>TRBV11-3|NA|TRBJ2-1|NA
CASSLGPTGEQFF
TGTGCCAGCAGCTTAGGACCCACGGGTGAGCAGTTCTTC